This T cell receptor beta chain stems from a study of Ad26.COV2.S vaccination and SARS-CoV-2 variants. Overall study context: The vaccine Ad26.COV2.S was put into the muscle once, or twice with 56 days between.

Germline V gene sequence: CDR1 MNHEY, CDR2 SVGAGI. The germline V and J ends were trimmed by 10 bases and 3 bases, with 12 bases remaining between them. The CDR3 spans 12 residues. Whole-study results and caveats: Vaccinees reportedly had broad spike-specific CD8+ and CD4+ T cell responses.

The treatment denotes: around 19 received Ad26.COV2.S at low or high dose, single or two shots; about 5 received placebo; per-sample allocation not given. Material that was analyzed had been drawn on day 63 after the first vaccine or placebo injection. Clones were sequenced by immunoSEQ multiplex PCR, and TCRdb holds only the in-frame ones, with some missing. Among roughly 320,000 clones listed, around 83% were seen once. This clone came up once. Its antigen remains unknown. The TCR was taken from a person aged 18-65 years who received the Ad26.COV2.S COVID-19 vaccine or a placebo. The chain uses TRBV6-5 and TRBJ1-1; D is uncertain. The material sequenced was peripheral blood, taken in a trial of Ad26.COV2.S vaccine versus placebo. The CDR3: CATVGRYTEAFF. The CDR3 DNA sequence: TGTGCCACCGTCGGCCGTTACACTGAAGCTTTCTTT.